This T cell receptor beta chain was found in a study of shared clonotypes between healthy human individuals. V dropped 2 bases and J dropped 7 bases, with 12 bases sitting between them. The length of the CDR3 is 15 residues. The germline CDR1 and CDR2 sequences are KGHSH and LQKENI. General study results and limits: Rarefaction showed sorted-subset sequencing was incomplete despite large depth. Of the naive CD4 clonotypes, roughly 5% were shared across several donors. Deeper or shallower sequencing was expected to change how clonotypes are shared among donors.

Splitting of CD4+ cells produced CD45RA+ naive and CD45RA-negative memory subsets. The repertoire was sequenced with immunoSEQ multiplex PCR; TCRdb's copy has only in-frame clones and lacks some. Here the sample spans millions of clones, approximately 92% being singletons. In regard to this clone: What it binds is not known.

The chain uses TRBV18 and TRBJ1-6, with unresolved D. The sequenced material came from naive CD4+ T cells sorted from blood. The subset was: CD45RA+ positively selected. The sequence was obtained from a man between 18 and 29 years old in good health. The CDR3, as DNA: TGTGCCAGCTCACCATTGGAGGGTCAAAATTCACCCCTCCACTTT. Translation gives CASSPLEGQNSPLHF. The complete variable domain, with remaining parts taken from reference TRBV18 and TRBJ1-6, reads NAGVMQNPRHLVRRRGQEARLRCSPMKGHSHVYWYRQLPEEGLKFMVYLQKENIIDESGMPKERFSAEFPKEGPSILRIQQVVRGDSAAYFCASSPLEGQNSPLHFGNGTRLTVT.